This T cell receptor beta chain comes out of a study of T-cell memory formation after mild COVID-19. This clonotype was observed a handful of times. CDR3 length: 15 amino acids. V was clipped by 4 bases and J by 2 bases, with 13 bases between them. CDR1 and CDR2 (germline): LGHDT, YNNKEL (reference sequence). Barcoded TCR alpha and TCR beta cDNA libraries with UMIs came from 5'RACE using constant-segment primers. TCRdb re-analysed the 5' RACE reads in MiXCR, keeping a single row per CDR3 protein. In the table there are about 560,000 distinct CDR3 sequences, 17% of which are singletons. Sample: PBMCs or a T cell subset sorted from them (not recorded which). The receptor's source is an adult woman who had mild COVID-19 (a few samples of this study predate the infection). Cell type and time point are not known. The chain is built from TRBV3-1 and TRBJ2-3; D unclear. Written as DNA, the CDR3 is TGTGCCAGCAGCCCAGGTGGCACCACCACAGATACGCAGTATTTT. Encoded protein: CASSPGGTTTDTQYF.